The 30 T cell receptor beta chains below were found in one sample sequenced in a study of blood T cells in healthy people across ages. PCR was performed a second time for about 6 to 11 cycles using a sample-barcoded 5' primer and a J-beta primer mix. TCRdb itself ran the 5' RACE reads through MiXCR, one entry per CDR3 protein. This sample has about 1.4 million distinct CDR3 sequences, with 45% to 70% found just once. The sample comprised blood. These receptor sequences come from a man between 18 and 35 years old in good health.

This clonotype was detected once. The chain links TRBV28 to TRBJ2-4; perhaps TRBD1 as D (5 bases). The DNA end is more similar to TRBJ2-7, so the J call may be wrong. The CDR3 totals 15 residues. Germline V gene data show CDR1 as MDHEN and CDR2 as SYDVKM. The CDR3 DNA sequence: TGTGCCAGCAGTCCCTCGCCCTACGACAGCTACGAGCAGTACTTC. Protein sequence: CASSPSPYDSYEQYF.

The chain employs TRBV5-6 and TRBJ2-3; D unclear. The germline gives CDR1 SGHDT, CDR2 YYEEEE. Trimming removed 1 base from V and 2 bases from J, with 8 bases in between. The CDR3 is made up of 14 amino acids. The CDR3 DNA reads TGTGCCAGCAGCTTGCAACAGTTCACAGATACGCAGTATTTT. Its protein is CASSLQQFTDTQYF.

CDR3 in DNA: TGCGCCAGCAGCCAACAACGGACAGGGGCCTCTGAAGCTTTCTTT. This gives the protein CASSQQRTGASEAFF. The chain carries TRBV4-1 and TRBJ1-1; TRBD1 agrees at 9 bases. CDR1 and CDR2 from the germline V gene are MGHRA and YSYEKL. This CDR3 comprises 15 residues. V was pared by 2 bases and J by 6 bases, with 7 bases of the junction left unmatched.

V is TRBV12-3 or TRBV12-4 and J is TRBJ2-1, with D possibly being TRBD1 (6 bases). CDR3 length: 16 amino acids. V lost 5 bases to trimming and J lost 7 bases, with 21 bases between them. CDR3 in amino acids: CASSETGTSSRNEQFF. CDR3 nucleotides: TGTGCCAGCAGTGAGACCGGGACATCGTCCCGAAATGAGCAGTTCTTC.

The V call is TRBV5-1, the J call TRBJ2-1, with D uncertain. This CDR3 is built from 16 residues. Trimming stripped 0 bases from V and 5 bases from J, with 15 bases between. The germline V gene encodes CDR1 SGHRS and CDR2 YFSETQ. Written as DNA, the CDR3 is TGCGCCAGCAGCTTGGCAATGCCGGGCAGCGACAATGAGCAGTTCTTC. Translated: CASSLAMPGSDNEQFF.

This clonotype came up a few times. V gene TRBV28 combines with J gene TRBJ2-4; a weak D match, TRBD1 (6 bases). This CDR3 has 15 residues. V was cut by 3 bases and J by 6 bases, with 15 bases left in between. Germline lookup yields CDR1 MDHEN and CDR2 SYDVKM. The chain's CDR3 is CASSFPGDPRNIQYF. For the CDR3, the DNA is TGTGCCAGCAGTTTCCCAGGGGACCCCAGAAACATTCAGTACTTC. Variable domain in full (rest from reference TRBV28 and TRBJ2-4): DVKVTQSSRYLVKRTGEKVFLECVQDMDHENMFWYRQDPGLGLRLIYFSYDVKMKEKGDIPEGYSVSREKKERFSLILESASTNQTSMYLCASSFPGDPRNIQYFGAGTRLSVL.

This chain connects TRBV11-2 to TRBJ2-3; D may match TRBD1 or TRBD2 (6 bases each). From germline, CDR1 is SGHAT and CDR2 FQNNGV. The CDR3 length is 15 residues. Trimming pared 4 bases from V and 2 bases from J, leaving 13 bases between. The CDR3 DNA is TGTGCCAGCAGCTCCCTGGGGGGCCCCACAGATACGCAGTATTTT. Its protein is CASSSLGGPTDTQYF.

The J gene is TRBJ2-7, the V gene TRBV5-5, with 7 nucleotides matching TRBD1. This CDR3 is 14 amino acids long. Germline trimming cut 4 bases from V and 4 bases from J; bases unmatched to any gene: 8. The germline gives CDR1 SGHKS, CDR2 YYEKEE (reference sequence). In DNA, the CDR3 is TGTGCCAGCAGCCACCGGGACAGTCGTTACGAGCAGTACTTC. Protein sequence: CASSHRDSRYEQYF.

This sequence joins TRBV20-1 and TRBJ2-3; D remains unclear. The V and J ends lost 6 bases and 1 base respectively, with 14 bases between them. The CDR3 totals 14 residues. Germline lookup yields CDR1 DFQATT and CDR2 SNEGSKA (reference sequence). The CDR3 region is CSAPDKSRTDTQYF. CDR3 in DNA: TGCAGTGCCCCCGACAAGAGCCGCACAGATACGCAGTATTTT.

In its sample, this clonotype was seen a few times. V and J are TRBV19 and TRBJ2-7, with 8 bases matching TRBD1. Germline-derived CDR1 and CDR2 are LNHDA and SQIVND (reference sequence). The CDR3 is made up of 17 amino acids. J gave up 2 bases and V 3 bases, and 12 bases lay outside the gene matches. The CDR3 DNA follows: TGTGCCAGTAGTATGCACACCCCTGGGACAGGCACCTACGAGCAGTACTTC. It is translated as CASSMHTPGTGTYEQYF.

About this clonotype itself: At one end, the junction sequence differs from germline, possibly due to a read error. V gene TRBV25-1 combines with J gene TRBJ2-1; TRBD2 aligns across 7 bases. Looked up from germline, CDR1 is MGHDK and CDR2 is SYGVNS. There are 13 residues in the CDR3. CDR3 DNA sequence: TGTGCCAGCAGCAGCGGGATCAACAATGGGCAGTTCTTC. Translated: CASSSGINNGQFF.

The chain couples TRBV4-1 to TRBJ1-2; 9 bases agree with TRBD1. Looked up from germline, CDR1 is MGHRA and CDR2 is YSYEKL. The CDR3 loop spans 17 amino acids. Trimming removed 1 base from V and 5 bases from J; junction bases left unmatched: 11. This CDR3 is CASSQVEGTGGVYGYTF. The CDR3 coding sequence is TGCGCCAGCAGCCAAGTTGAGGGAACAGGGGGCGTTTATGGCTACACCTTC.

This clonotype has just one count. Given a much more abundant clone one base away, this may be a read error. The genes are TRBV27 and TRBJ2-7; possibly TRBD2 for D (6 bases). CDR1 is MNHEY, CDR2 SMNVEV, per germline (reference sequence). Between the trimmed V and J ends, which lost 2 bases and 7 bases, there was a span of 18 bases. The CDR3 length is 15 residues. In nucleotides, the CDR3 is TGTGCCAGCAGTTTAGGGCGGGGAACCTACAATGAGCAGTACTTC. Amino acid sequence: CASSLGRGTYNEQYF.

The chain has TRBV7-2 and TRBJ1-4; D uncertain. Trimming removed 5 bases from V and 7 bases from J, with 17 bases in between. Per germline, CDR1 SGHTA and CDR2 FQGNSA. This CDR3 is built from 15 residues. CDR3 DNA sequence: TGTGCCAGCAGCATCCTCGGGGAAGGCTTTGAAAAACTGTTTTTT. Its translation: CASSILGEGFEKLFF.

This chain connects TRBV20-1 to TRBJ2-7; 7 bases fit TRBD2. This CDR3 spans 13 amino acids. The V gene's germline CDR1 is DFQATT and CDR2 SNEGSKA (reference sequence). The J segment lost 0 bases and the V segment lost 7 bases, leaving 6 bases of the junction unmatched. CDR3 nucleotides: TGCAGTGGTGGGCGGGGGAGCTCCTACGAGCAGTACTTC. It is translated as CSGGRGSSYEQYF.

The chain uses TRBV6-5 and TRBJ2-1; no clear D gene. Germline lookup yields CDR1 MNHEY and CDR2 SVGAGI. The V gene lost 5 bases and the J gene lost 2 bases, with 16 bases spanning the gap. The CDR3 length is 16 residues. The chain's CDR3 is CASSQLSSVTYNEQFF. CDR3 DNA sequence: TGTGCCAGCAGTCAGCTTAGCTCAGTAACCTACAATGAGCAGTTCTTC.

The chain joins TRBV7-2 to TRBJ2-5; tentative D call: TRBD2 (5 bases). V shed 5 bases and J shed 0 bases, with 10 bases lying between them. Per the germline V gene, CDR1 is SGHTA and CDR2 is FQGNSA. The CDR3 is 14 residues long. CDR3 amino acids: CASSAAAYQETQYF. CDR3 nucleotides: TGTGCCAGCAGCGCAGCGGCGTACCAAGAGACCCAGTACTTC.

There are many counts of this clonotype. The rearrangement links TRBV11-2 to TRBJ2-2; D gene unclear. V was pared by 0 bases and J by 5 bases, with 1 base between. The germline V gene encodes CDR1 SGHAT and CDR2 FQNNGV. This CDR3 contains 12 residues. CDR3 in amino acids: CASSLETGELFF. For the CDR3, the DNA is TGTGCCAGCAGCTTAGAAACCGGGGAGCTGTTTTTT. Drawing the rest from reference TRBV11-2 and TRBJ2-2, the complete variable domain is EAGVAQSPRYKIIEKRQSVAFWCNPISGHATLYWYQQILGQGPKLLIQFQNNGVVDDSQLPKDRFSAERLKGVDSTLKIQPAKLEDSAVYLCASSLETGELFFGEGSRLTVL.

This clonotype showed up just a few times. The chain has TRBV12-3 or TRBV12-4 and TRBJ2-6; D is perhaps TRBD1 (6 bases). With 5 bases removed from V and 1 base from J, the gap between germline ends came to 18 bases. The length of the CDR3 is 18 residues. As DNA, the CDR3 is TGTGCCAGCAGTCCAATCACAGGGAAGGTTTCTGGGGCCAACGTCCTGACTTTC. Protein: CASSPITGKVSGANVLTF.

In DNA, the CDR3 is TGTGCCAGCAGCTCCCAGCCGGGACAGGGGGAAGAGACCCAGTACTTC. It translates to CASSSQPGQGEETQYF. This chain uses TRBV7-9 with TRBJ2-5, with 11 nucleotides matching TRBD1. With V trimmed by 4 bases and J by 3 bases, 7 bases remained unmatched. The germline gives CDR1 SEHNR, CDR2 FQNEAQ (reference sequence). The CDR3 covers 16 residues. Filled out from reference TRBV7-9 and TRBJ2-5, the complete variable domain reads DTGVSQNPRHKITKRGQNVTFRCDPISEHNRLYWYRQTLGQGPEFLTYFQNEAQLEKSRLLSDRFSAERPKGSFSTLEIQRTEQGDSAMYLCASSSQPGQGEETQYFGPGTRLLVL.

The chain carries TRBV13 and TRBJ2-3; 8 bases are a match to TRBD1. V was pared by 3 bases and J by 2 bases, with 7 bases of the junction left unmatched. Germline lookup yields CDR1 PRHDT and CDR2 FYEKMQ (reference sequence). This CDR3 has 16 amino acids. This chain's CDR3 is CASSLWGQENTDTQYF. CDR3 nucleotides: TGTGCCAGCAGCTTGTGGGGACAGGAGAACACAGATACGCAGTATTTT. The entire variable domain, with the rest obtained from reference TRBV13 and TRBJ2-3, is as follows: AAGVIQSPRHLIKEKRETATLKCYPIPRHDTVYWYQQGPGQDPQFLISFYEKMQSDKGSIPDRFSAQQFSDYHSELNMSSLELGDSALYFCASSLWGQENTDTQYFGPGTRLTVL.

There are a few counts of this clonotype. V is TRBV29-1 and J is TRBJ1-2; no clear D gene. From germline, CDR1 is SQVTM and CDR2 ANQGSEA. Between the trimmed V and J ends, which lost 4 bases and 4 bases, there was a span of 4 bases. The CDR3 spans 10 residues. The CDR3 nucleotides are TGCAGCGTTGTTAGCTATGGCTACACCTTC. Translated, it gives CSVVSYGYTF.

This clonotype was counted a few times. The J gene is TRBJ1-1, the V gene TRBV29-1, with a weak D call TRBD1 (6 bases). The CDR3 totals 13 residues. Germline CDR1 and CDR2: SQVTM and ANQGSEA. The germline V and J ends were trimmed by 5 bases and 3 bases, with 13 bases remaining between them. In nucleotides, the CDR3 is TGCAGCGTTCTACCGGGACACGACACTGAAGCTTTCTTT. Protein: CSVLPGHDTEAFF.

The rearrangement uses TRBV19 and TRBJ2-7; D gene unclear. The DNA end favors TRBJ2-5, so the J call may be wrong. CDR3 size: 12 residues. Germline CDR1 LNHDA, CDR2 SQIVND (reference sequence). The chain's CDR3 is CASSKGGETQYF. The DNA for the CDR3 is TGTGCCAGTAGTAAGGGCGGAGAGACCCAGTACTTC.

This clonotype was seen a few times. The genes are TRBV4-3 and TRBJ2-3; D not certain. With 3 bases removed from V and 4 bases from J, the gap between germline ends came to 14 bases. CDR3 length: 15 residues. CDR1 LGHNA and CDR2 YSLEER come from the germline V gene. The CDR3: CASSQNGDHPDTQYF. CDR3 in DNA: TGCGCCAGCAGCCAGAATGGAGACCACCCAGATACGCAGTATTTT.

The V gene is TRBV29-1, the J gene TRBJ2-4, with 9 bases fitting TRBD2. Matching the DNA end better, TRBJ2-7 makes the J call doubtful. The CDR3 spans 13 residues. Germline-derived CDR1 and CDR2 are SQVTM and ANQGSEA. The CDR3 bases are TGCAGCGCTGCACCTAGCGGGAACGGCGAGCAGTACTTC. Amino acids: CSAAPSGNGEQYF.

This chain links TRBV20-1 with TRBJ1-6; D is unclear. The CDR3 runs 13 residues. Germline CDR1 DFQATT, CDR2 SNEGSKA (reference sequence). V was shortened by 3 bases and J by 7 bases, with 10 bases between the two germline ends. The CDR3 protein is CSASLQKNSPLHF. DNA of the CDR3: TGCAGTGCTAGTTTACAGAAGAATTCACCCCTCCACTTT.

The sample holds a few counts of this clonotype. The chain couples TRBV4-1 to TRBJ2-7; 9 bases align to TRBD1. The CDR3 loop spans 16 amino acids. Germline lookup yields CDR1 MGHRA and CDR2 YSYEKL. Unmatched junction bases numbered 11, after V lost 4 bases and J lost 4 bases. The CDR3 DNA reads TGCGCCAGCAGCCGCTTATTTGGGGACAGGGTGTACGAGCAGTACTTC. It translates to CASSRLFGDRVYEQYF.

The genes are TRBV20-1 and TRBJ2-7; TRBD1 agrees at 7 bases. CDR3 length: 13 residues. J gave up 3 bases and V 5 bases, and 7 bases lay outside the gene matches. The germline CDR1 and CDR2 sequences are DFQATT and SNEGSKA (reference sequence). The CDR3 coding sequence is TGCAGTGCTCGGCCAGGGGGTTTCTACGAGCAGTACTTC. Translating gives CSARPGGFYEQYF.

The chain has TRBV12-3 or TRBV12-4 and TRBJ2-3; D may be TRBD1 or TRBD2 (5 bases each). V was clipped by 3 bases and J by 3 bases, with 19 bases between them. The CDR3 has 17 amino acids. The CDR3 protein is CASSFGLEARGTDTQYF. The DNA for the CDR3 is TGTGCCAGCAGTTTTGGTCTGGAGGCTAGGGGTACAGATACGCAGTATTTT.